Described below is a single T cell receptor beta chain sequence and its context. Its antigen is unidentified. The data stem from a study of T-cell reconstitution after alpha-beta-depleted transplantation in children. Between the trimmed V and J ends, which lost 7 bases and 2 bases, there was a span of 10 bases. This CDR3 is 12 amino acids long. Germline-derived CDR1 and CDR2 are SQVTM and ANQGSEA. TCRbeta library preparation incorporated unique molecular identifiers. TCRdb itself ran the PCR reads through MiXCR, one entry per CDR3 protein. The top ten clones hold roughly 30% of a sample with approximately 1,000,000 distinct CDR3 sequences, 25% to 35% of them seen once. Points from the study as a whole: From newly produced T cells came most of the T-cell counts and diversity one year after transplant.

The starting material was PBMCs, mostly from graft donor cells, obtained 360 days after TCRalphabeta/CD19-depleted stem cell transplant. This receptor was identified in a boy in the first two years of life who had a stem cell transplant for SCID, so the T cells may come from the graft donor. This chain joins TRBV29-1 and TRBJ2-3; D uncertain. CDR3 amino acids: CSGTPITDTQYF. The CDR3 DNA reads as TGCAGCGGGACCCCCATCACAGATACGCAGTATTTT.